The table lists the clone carrying this T cell receptor beta chain with a few counts. Original analysis: Quantification of nucleated cells was approximated via reference gene primer amplification. Libraries were prepared by immunoSEQ multiplex PCR; TCRdb keeps only in-frame clonotypes and omits some of them. The V and J calls and clone size were taken over from that table, and D and trimming were inferred from the DNA. The sample records under 95,000 clones, about 68% being singletons. These data originate in a study of blood T cell repertoires in COVID-19. About the research overall: Acute-phase and convalescent COVID-19 samples originated in the United States, Italy and Spain. T cells, B-cell-depleted T cells, or PBMCs provided the cDNA or gDNA that served as material.

V lost 5 bases, J lost 15 bases, and 19 bases lay in between. CDR3 length: 13 amino acids. CDR1 and CDR2 from the germline V gene are MNHEY and SVGAGI. Source material: peripheral blood. The chain links TRBV6-5 to TRBJ1-4; D is ambiguous. The receptor was derived from a man aged 45 to 65 with active or convalescent COVID-19. The CDR3 loop is CASSPLREGRLFF. CDR3 in DNA: TGTGCCAGCAGTCCCCTGAGAGAGGGCAGATTGTTTTTT.